The rows below give T cell receptor beta chains drawn from one sample of a study of blood T cell repertoires in COVID-19. The repertoire was sequenced with immunoSEQ multiplex PCR; TCRdb's copy has only in-frame clones and lacks some. The sample records about 180,000 clones, 70% to 90% being singletons. Source material: peripheral blood. These receptors were collected from a man between 18 and 35 years old who had recovered from COVID-19. Each CDR3 is given with its conserved first and last residue. The D gene is left open where the match is weak. Only part of the rows carry a size: once, few, many, or a class if the clone is expanded.

>NA|TRBV9|TRBD2|TRBJ2-1
CASSQTGTTLYNEQFF
TGTGCCAGCAGCCAAACGGGGACTACCCTATACAATGAGCAGTTCTTC
>NA|TRBV6-5|NA|TRBJ1-3
CASTGQLGNTIYF
TGTGCCAGCACCGGACAGCTAGGAAACACCATATATTTT
>NA|TRBV4-1|TRBD1|TRBJ2-6
CASSLLPSTGQGTWDGANVLTF
TGCGCCAGCAGCCTTCTACCCTCCACGGGACAGGGAACCTGGGACGGGGCCAACGTCCTGACTTTC
>once|TRBV4-1|TRBD1|TRBJ2-1
CASSGGQSYNEQFF
TGCGCCAGCAGTGGGGGACAGTCCTACAATGAGCAGTTCTTC
>NA|TRBV30|NA|TRBJ1-6
CAWSSGGAILHF
TGTGCCTGGAGTTCCGGCGGGGCTATCCTCCACTTT
>NA|TRBV2|TRBD2|TRBJ2-7
CASSGLAGAPNEQYF
TGTGCCAGCAGTGGACTAGCGGGAGCACCCAACGAGCAGTACTTC
>NA|TRBV27|TRBD1|TRBJ1-2
CASRRDRGLVSGGYTF
TGTGCCAGCAGGCGGGACAGGGGGCTCGTATCGGGTGGCTACACCTTC
>NA|TRBV5-4|NA|TRBJ1-2
CASSLDTGSNYGYTF
TGTGCCAGCAGCTTGGATACAGGGAGTAACTATGGCTACACCTTC
>NA|TRBV18|TRBD1|TRBJ1-2
CASSPEQGYYGYTF
TGTGCCAGCTCACCAGAACAGGGGTACTATGGCTACACCTTC
>NA|TRBV9|NA|TRBJ2-5
CASSATVHQETQYF
TGTGCCAGCAGCGCGACAGTCCACCAAGAGACCCAGTACTTC
>NA|TRBV28|TRBD2|TRBJ2-7
CASSLAGEIFEQYF
TGTGCCAGCAGTCTAGCGGGAGAGATCTTCGAGCAGTACTTC
>NA|TRBV12-1|NA|TRBJ1-6
CASSFAGGGDSPLHF
TGTGCCAGCAGCTTTGCGGGCGGCGGGGATTCACCCCTCCACTTT
>NA|TRBV6-5|NA|TRBJ2-2
CASSYSRVRGAGELFF
TGTGCCAGCAGTTACTCGAGGGTGCGGGGAGCCGGGGAGCTGTTTTTT
>NA|TRBV4-3|NA|TRBJ1-1
CASSQDRQMNTEAFF
TGCGCCAGCAGCCAAGACAGACAGATGAACACTGAAGCTTTCTTT
>NA|TRBV4-1|TRBD1|TRBJ2-7
CASSQGTGGGYEQYF
TGCGCCAGCAGCCAAGGAACAGGGGGCGGATACGAGCAGTACTTC
>NA|TRBV5-1|TRBD1|TRBJ2-1
CASSFEDRGLNEQFF
TGCGCCAGCAGCTTCGAGGACAGGGGGCTAAATGAGCAGTTCTTC
>NA|TRBV11-1|NA|TRBJ2-2
CASSFGRGKTGELFF
TGTGCCAGCAGCTTCGGCAGGGGAAAAACCGGGGAGCTGTTTTTT
>NA|TRBV2|NA|TRBJ2-7
CASSEQRDNRDEQYF
TGTGCCAGCAGTGAACAAAGAGACAATCGCGACGAGCAGTACTTC
>NA|TRBV11-2|TRBD1|TRBJ2-7
CASSFQGAKTYEQYF
TGTGCCAGCAGCTTTCAGGGGGCTAAAACGTACGAGCAGTACTTC
>NA|TRBV6-5|TRBD2|TRBJ2-1
CASSYRSGTFYNEQFF
TGTGCCAGCAGTTACCGGAGCGGGACCTTTTACAATGAGCAGTTCTTC
>NA|TRBV19|NA|TRBJ2-7
CASSIGGAGYEQYF
TGTGCCAGTAGTATTGGCGGGGCAGGCTACGAGCAGTACTTC
>few|TRBV23-1|NA|TRBJ2-2
CASSPREFANTGELFF
TGCGCCAGCAGTCCCCGGGAGTTCGCGAACACCGGGGAGCTGTTTTTT
>NA|TRBV7-2|TRBD1|TRBJ1-1
CASSPEPGQHNTEAFF
TGTGCCAGCAGCCCGGAACCGGGACAGCATAACACTGAAGCTTTCTTT
>NA|TRBV6-6|TRBD2|TRBJ2-5
CASNLAGEGETQYF
TGTGCCAGCAACTTAGCGGGAGAGGGGGAGACCCAGTACTTC
>NA|TRBV6-2/TRBV6-3|NA|TRBJ2-7
CASSINYEQYF
TGTGCCAGCAGTATCAACTACGAGCAGTACTTC
>NA|TRBV19|TRBD2|TRBJ2-2
CASSIGTSGSTGELFF
TGTGCCAGTAGTATCGGTACTAGCGGGAGTACCGGGGAGCTGTTTTTT
>NA|TRBV12-3/TRBV12-4|TRBD1|TRBJ2-4
CASSETGVNIQYF
TGTGCCAGCAGTGAGACAGGGGTGAACATTCAGTACTTC
>NA|TRBV9|TRBD1|TRBJ2-5
CASSARTGPWGETQYF
TGTGCCAGCAGCGCCCGGACAGGGCCATGGGGAGAGACCCAGTACTTC
>NA|TRBV25-1|TRBD1|TRBJ2-7
CASSEPGTGGYEQYF
TGTGCCAGCAGTGAGCCCGGGACAGGGGGTTACGAGCAGTACTTC
>NA|TRBV28|TRBD1|TRBJ2-3
CASSFLSGPTGDTDTQYF
TGTGCCAGCAGTTTCCTGTCAGGGCCGACAGGGGACACAGATACGCAGTATTTT
>NA|TRBV21-1|NA|TRBJ1-2
CASSDGGYYGYTF
TGTGCCAGCAGCGACGGGGGGTACTATGGCTACACCTTC
>NA|TRBV10-3|TRBD1|TRBJ1-2
CAIREGPGKDRPNYGYTF
TGTGCCATCAGGGAGGGGCCAGGGAAGGACAGGCCTAACTATGGCTACACCTTC
>few|TRBV6-5|NA|TRBJ1-2
CASSYSGQDGYTF
TGTGCCAGCAGTTACTCTGGTCAGGATGGCTACACCTTC
>NA|TRBV7-2|NA|TRBJ2-3
CASSLAGGTYTDTQYF
TGTGCCAGCAGCTTAGCGGGAGGTACATACACAGATACGCAGTATTTT
>NA|TRBV5-1|NA|TRBJ2-1
CASSWEDSDSFKQFF
TGCGCCAGCAGCTGGGAGGACTCGGACTCTTTCAAGCAGTTCTTC
>NA|TRBV7-6|NA|TRBJ2-1
CASSLVYSVPNEQFF
TGTGCCAGCAGCTTAGTGTATAGCGTGCCCAATGAGCAGTTCTTC
>once|TRBV6-4|TRBD2|TRBJ2-1
CASSVAGGLDEQFF
TGTGCCAGCAGTGTGGCGGGAGGTTTAGATGAGCAGTTCTTC
>NA|TRBV10-3|TRBD2|TRBJ2-3
CATGLAGVPDTQYF
TGTGCCACCGGACTAGCGGGAGTACCAGATACGCAGTATTTT
>NA|TRBV20-1|TRBD1|TRBJ2-3
CSASGRGSGYF
TGCAGTGCTAGCGGCAGGGGGTCGGGGTATTTT
>NA|TRBV6-2/TRBV6-3|NA|TRBJ1-1
CASSLYRGNTEAFF
TGTGCCAGCAGCCTGTACCGGGGGAACACTGAAGCTTTCTTT
>NA|TRBV4-3|NA|TRBJ1-4
CASSQRYPVGQTNEKLFF
TGCGCCAGCAGCCAACGATACCCCGTGGGGCAGACTAATGAAAAACTGTTTTTT
>NA|TRBV19|NA|TRBJ2-5
CASNTGYYSETQYF
TGTGCCAGCAACACAGGGTATTATTCGGAGACCCAGTACTTC
>once|TRBV28|TRBD2|TRBJ2-7
CASTPGGANYEQYF
TGTGCCAGCACCCCGGGGGGGGCCAACTACGAGCAGTACTTC
>NA|TRBV6-2/TRBV6-3|NA|TRBJ2-7
CASSRGTAYEQYF
TGTGCCAGCAGTCGCGGGACAGCCTACGAGCAGTACTTC
>NA|TRBV12-3/TRBV12-4|TRBD2|TRBJ2-1
CASSFLAGEGFF
TGTGCCAGCAGTTTTTTGGCGGGAGAGGGGTTCTTC
>NA|TRBV3-1/TRBV3-2|NA|TRBJ1-6
CASGPGVDNSPLHF
TGTGCCAGCGGTCCAGGGGTGGATAATTCACCCCTCCACTTT
>NA|TRBV11-2|TRBD1|TRBJ1-1
CASSLLGTVNTEAFF
TGTGCCAGCAGCTTACTCGGGACAGTGAACACTGAAGCTTTCTTT
>NA|TRBV5-1|NA|TRBJ1-4
CASSSASPREKLFF
TGCGCCAGCAGCTCCGCCTCCCCGCGTGAAAAACTGTTTTTT
>NA|TRBV6-5|TRBD1|TRBJ1-2
CAGGQGPGSYTF
TGTGCCGGGGGACAGGGACCGGGTAGCTACACCTTC
>NA|TRBV5-1|TRBD1|TRBJ1-2
CASSLDRVEGYTF
TGCGCCAGCAGCCTAGACAGGGTTGAAGGCTACACCTTC
>NA|TRBV15|NA|TRBJ1-1
CATSILSRGNTEAFF
TGTGCCACCAGCATATTATCCAGGGGTAACACTGAAGCTTTCTTT
>NA|TRBV6-5|NA|TRBJ2-5
CASRSAGAGETQYF
TGTGCCAGCAGAAGCGCAGGGGCAGGGGAGACCCAGTACTTC
>NA|TRBV7-2|NA|TRBJ1-2
CASSLDIAGDGYTF
TGTGCCAGCAGCTTAGATATAGCGGGAGATGGCTACACCTTC